This TCR beta chain was sequenced in a study of regulatory T cells in long-lasting Graves disease. Germline CDR1 is SGDLS and CDR2 is YYNGEE. The CDR3 sequence is 15 residues long. Trimming removed 4 bases from V and 2 bases from J, with 13 bases in between. Noted time point: newly diagnosed GD, antithyroid drugs for less than 3 months. The authors made the TCR library using RNA they extracted from PBMCs. Criteria from the American Thyroid Association guidelines were applied to diagnose Graves' disease. The TCR beta library used iRepertoire HTBI primers with Arm-PCR amplification of CDR3. TCRdb re-called the multiplex PCR reads with MiXCR, one entry per CDR3 protein. The sample carries about 540,000 distinct CDR3 sequences, approximately 12% recorded once. The sample also formed part of further work on T cells in Graves' hyperthyroidism and ophthalmopathy.

V and J are TRBV9 and TRBJ1-3; no clear D gene. The sequencing used peripheral blood mononuclear cells (PBMCs), collected at new diagnosis, from a patient treated with antithyroid drugs. The TCR was taken from a man in his thirties or forties with Graves disease. The chain's CDR3 is CASSPRTSAGNTIYF. CDR3 nucleotides: TGTGCCAGCAGCCCAAGGACGAGCGCTGGAAACACCATATATTTT.